One and the same sample provided the 25 T cell receptor beta chains below, sequenced in a study of cytomegalovirus exposure and HLA in healthy donors. Data came from immunoSEQ multiplex PCR; TCRdb stores just in-frame clones and leaves some out. The sample lists about 110,000 clones, roughly 90% seen once, with 1.9% in the top ten. Sample: PBMCs. The origin of the receptors is a woman younger than 35 in good health and CMV-seronegative.

Only a few counts were recorded for this clone. CDR3 loop: CASSSREAGSPLHF. Here the CDR3 DNA reads TGTGCCAGCAGCTCTAGGGAGGCAGGTTCACCCCTCCACTTT. The chain employs TRBV11-2 and TRBJ1-6; D remains ambiguous. Trimming cost V 4 bases and J 9 bases, with 13 bases left between them. The germline gives CDR1 SGHAT, CDR2 FQNNGV. The CDR3 contains 14 residues.

This clone appeared a few times. This chain links TRBV7-2 with TRBJ2-5, with TRBD2 as a possible D gene (6 bases). Germline V gene lookup returns CDR1 SGHTA and CDR2 FQGNSA. The CDR3 totals 16 residues. V was cut by 0 bases and J by 5 bases, with 16 bases left in between. Here the CDR3 DNA reads TGTGCCAGCAGCTTAGCCGGGACTCCAACGGGCGAGACCCAGTACTTC. It encodes CASSLAGTPTGETQYF.

The chain recombines TRBV10-1 with TRBJ1-1; no firm D call. With 3 bases removed from V and 6 bases from J, the gap between germline ends came to 11 bases. CDR1 WNHNN and CDR2 SYGVQD come from the germline V gene (reference sequence). This CDR3 spans 13 amino acids. The CDR3 region is CASSERPSAEAFF. DNA of the CDR3: TGCGCCAGCAGTGAAAGGCCGAGCGCTGAAGCTTTCTTT.

The chain couples TRBV4-1 to TRBJ1-1; D is unresolved. Germline lookup yields CDR1 MGHRA and CDR2 YSYEKL. The CDR3 totals 14 residues. V was trimmed by 3 bases and J by 7 bases, leaving 15 bases between them. The CDR3 DNA follows: TGCGCCAGCAGCCAGGTCGGGAAAATTGATGAAGCTTTCTTT. It encodes CASSQVGKIDEAFF.

The J gene is TRBJ1-5, the V gene TRBV10-3; D might be TRBD1 (6 bases). Per germline, CDR1 ENHRY and CDR2 SYGVKD. Trimming removed 0 bases at V and 4 bases at J, with 16 bases between. This CDR3 region has 17 residues. The CDR3 coding sequence is TGTGCCATCAGTGAGTCCGGACAGCCCACAGCAAATCAGCCCCAGCATTTT. Translating it yields CAISESGQPTANQPQHF.

V gene TRBV27 combines with J gene TRBJ2-7; a possible D gene is TRBD1 (8 bases). Deletions cut 5 bases from V and 0 bases from J, with 23 bases between. The germline V gene encodes CDR1 MNHEY and CDR2 SMNVEV (reference sequence). This CDR3 has 18 amino acids. The DNA for the CDR3 is TGTGCCAGCAGTAGCGGGACAGGCCGTATCTCCGCCTCCTACGAGCAGTACTTC. Translated, it gives CASSSGTGRISASYEQYF.

This clone has just a few counts. The chain has TRBV4-2 and TRBJ2-3; D possibly corresponds to TRBD2 (6 bases). Per germline, CDR1 LGHNA and CDR2 YNFKEQ. V was pared by 4 bases and J by 4 bases, with 15 bases between. The CDR3 covers 15 residues. As DNA, the CDR3 is TGTGCCAGCAGCCGAATCGGAAGGGAGGCAGATACGCAGTATTTT. It yields the protein CASSRIGREADTQYF.

This clone was seen just once. The rearrangement links TRBV30 to TRBJ1-2; D not resolved. The CDR3 consists of 15 residues. Germline V lookup: CDR1 GTSNPN, CDR2 SVGIG (reference sequence). Trimming took off 0 bases at V and 0 bases at J, with 11 bases between the two ends. The CDR3 DNA reads TGTGCCTGGAGTGTGGGCAGAGCAACTAACTATGGCTACACCTTC. Translating it yields CAWSVGRATNYGYTF.

V and J are TRBV7-3 and TRBJ2-1, with D uncertain. The germline V gene encodes CDR1 SGHTA and CDR2 FQGTGA. The CDR3 sequence is 16 residues long. Deletions cut 4 bases from V and 0 bases from J, with 13 bases between. This chain's CDR3 is CASSSSSASSYNEQFF. Written as DNA, the CDR3 is TGTGCCAGCAGCTCATCCAGCGCTAGCTCCTACAATGAGCAGTTCTTC.

CDR3: CASSLLWQPQHF. In nucleotides, the CDR3 is TGTGCCAGCAGTTTACTATGGCAGCCCCAGCATTTT. The rearrangement joins TRBV28 to TRBJ1-5, with D uncertain. Germline V lookup: CDR1 MDHEN, CDR2 SYDVKM. V was clipped by 2 bases and J by 7 bases, with 6 bases between them. This CDR3 spans 12 amino acids. Looking up the rest from reference TRBV28 and TRBJ1-5 gives the full variable domain: DVKVTQSSRYLVKRTGEKVFLECVQDMDHENMFWYRQDPGLGLRLIYFSYDVKMKEKGDIPEGYSVSREKKERFSLILESASTNQTSMYLCASSLLWQPQHFGDGTRLSIL.

This clone was seen only once. The chain employs TRBV13 and TRBJ2-5, with D maybe TRBD2 (7 bases). The CDR3 length is 18 residues. Trimming stripped 0 bases from V and 4 bases from J, with 21 bases between. Germline CDR1 reads PRHDT; CDR2 reads FYEKMQ (reference sequence). CDR3 nucleotides: TGTGCCAGCAGCTTAGGCCTAAATAGGGGGGGCCTTCTAGAGACCCAGTACTTC. It is translated as CASSLGLNRGGLLETQYF.

Comment on this clone: Different DNA sequences within this sample yield the same CDR3. This sequence joins TRBV28 and TRBJ2-7, with D unclear. The CDR3 has 12 amino acids. The V and J ends lost 5 bases and 0 bases respectively, with 5 bases between them. The V gene's germline CDR1 is MDHEN and CDR2 SYDVKM. The CDR3 nucleotides are TGTGCCAGCAGTCTAAGCTCCTACGAGCAGTACTTC. Translation: CASSLSSYEQYF.

This clone was counted a single time. V gene TRBV9 combines with J gene TRBJ1-3; D is unresolved. The CDR3 totals 17 residues. CDR1 is SGDLS and CDR2 is YYNGEE in the germline V gene. V shed 4 bases and J shed 0 bases, with 17 bases lying between them. The CDR3 bases are TGTGCCAGCAGCCCCCGGAGCGCCAATAACTCTGGAAACACCATATATTTT. It yields the protein CASSPRSANNSGNTIYF.

This rearrangement joins TRBV5-4 to TRBJ2-7; D is possibly TRBD2 (5 bases). This CDR3 spans 13 amino acids. V was trimmed by 1 base and J by 2 bases, leaving 7 bases between them. Per the germline V gene, CDR1 is SGHNT and CDR2 is YYREEE (reference sequence). CDR3 sequence reads: CASSLNGAYEQYF. CDR3 DNA sequence: TGTGCCAGCAGCTTGAACGGGGCCTACGAGCAGTACTTC.

The chain carries TRBV27 and TRBJ1-2; TRBD1 might be the D (5 bases). The germline CDR1 and CDR2 sequences are MNHEY and SMNVEV (reference sequence). This CDR3 has 13 residues. Trimming removed 3 bases from V and 3 bases from J, with 8 bases in between. In DNA form, the CDR3 reads TGTGCCAGCAGTTTCCTAGGGGACTATGGCTACACCTTC. Translating it yields CASSFLGDYGYTF.

The rearrangement links TRBV9 to TRBJ2-2; 9 nucleotides agree with TRBD1. This CDR3 is built from 15 residues. CDR1 and CDR2 (germline): SGDLS, YYNGEE. Germline trimming cut 0 bases from V and 4 bases from J; bases unmatched to any gene: 1. CDR3 nucleotide sequence: TGTGCCAGCAGCGTAGAGACAGGGGGCACCGGGGAGCTGTTTTTT. This encodes CASSVETGGTGELFF.

The DNA for the CDR3 is TGTGCCAGCAGTTCCCCGGGACTACCCGAGCAGTACTTC. Protein product: CASSSPGLPEQYF. This rearrangement joins TRBV27 to TRBJ2-7, with 7 bases identical to TRBD2. There are 13 residues in the CDR3. V was pared by 4 bases and J by 6 bases, with 6 bases of the junction left unmatched. Germline-derived CDR1 and CDR2 are MNHEY and SMNVEV (reference sequence).

V usage is TRBV19 and J usage is TRBJ1-2, with a possible D match to TRBD1 (5 bases). The CDR3 is 17 amino acids. V was pared by 4 bases and J by 1 base, with 19 bases between. Germline lookup yields CDR1 LNHDA and CDR2 SQIVND (reference sequence). The CDR3 loop is CASSSYTMTVFNYGYTF. The CDR3 bases are TGTGCCAGTAGTAGCTATACTATGACAGTTTTTAACTATGGCTACACCTTC.

This chain connects TRBV7-8 to TRBJ1-5; D gene ambiguous. V dropped 2 bases and J dropped 6 bases, with 11 bases sitting between them. Germline-derived CDR1 and CDR2 are SGHVS and FQNEAQ. This CDR3 region has 14 residues. DNA for the CDR3: TGTGCCAGCAGCTTACTGAGGGAAGGTCAGCCCCAGCATTTT. This codes for CASSLLREGQPQHF.

The J gene is TRBJ2-5, the V gene TRBV5-6; 7 nucleotides match TRBD1. CDR3 length: 16 residues. Germline V CDR1 and CDR2: SGHDT, YYEEEE. Trimming removed 4 bases from V and 2 bases from J; junction bases left unmatched: 11. The CDR3 loop is CASSHPGTVSQETQYF. The CDR3 DNA sequence: TGTGCCAGCAGCCACCCCGGGACAGTATCTCAAGAGACCCAGTACTTC.

This sequence joins TRBV10-1 and TRBJ1-1; TRBD1 is a possible D gene (5 bases). This CDR3 has 15 amino acids. Trimming pared 0 bases from V and 8 bases from J, leaving 16 bases between. Germline V CDR1 and CDR2: WNHNN, SYGVQD (reference sequence). For the CDR3, the DNA is TGCGCCAGCAGTGAGTCGGGGCGGCCGAAAGGAGAAGCTTTCTTT. Residues: CASSESGRPKGEAFF.

The chain links TRBV7-8 to TRBJ2-7; 7 nucleotides match TRBD1. The germline V gene encodes CDR1 SGHVS and CDR2 FQNEAQ. This CDR3 spans 15 amino acids. The junction had 7 bases not matched to a gene; V was cut back by 4 bases and J by 1 base. The CDR3 DNA reads as TGTGCCAGCAGCTCTGACAGGGTTTTTTCCTACGAGCAGTACTTC. This encodes CASSSDRVFSYEQYF.

The chain is built from TRBV7-6 and TRBJ2-5; 9 positions agree with TRBD2. In germline, CDR1 is SGHVS, CDR2 FNYEAQ. V lost 6 bases, J lost 5 bases, and 10 bases stayed unmatched. The CDR3 is made up of 15 amino acids. CDR3 in amino acids: CASRAPGLAYETQYF. The CDR3 nucleotides are TGTGCCAGCAGAGCCCCGGGACTAGCTTACGAGACCCAGTACTTC.

This clone was seen only a few times. The V gene is TRBV2, the J gene TRBJ2-7; TRBD1 is a possible D gene (5 bases). This CDR3 has 13 residues. V shed 6 bases and J shed 7 bases, with 16 bases lying between them. The V gene's germline CDR1 is SNHLY and CDR2 FYNNEI. This chain's CDR3 is CASRDISVGEQYF. The CDR3 nucleotides are TGTGCCAGCAGGGACATTTCGGTCGGGGAGCAGTACTTC.

The rearrangement links TRBV19 to TRBJ2-7; D possibly corresponds to TRBD2 (5 bases). Germline V gene data show CDR1 as LNHDA and CDR2 as SQIVND (reference sequence). The CDR3 loop spans 14 amino acids. The germline V and J ends were trimmed by 3 bases and 4 bases, with 13 bases remaining between them. The CDR3 sequence is CASSMHLAKYEQYF. CDR3 DNA: TGTGCCAGTAGTATGCATCTAGCAAAATACGAGCAGTACTTC.